The 9 T cell receptor beta chains below all came from one sample that was sequenced in a study of cytomegalovirus exposure and HLA in healthy donors. PCR involved 60 Vbeta and 13 Jbeta primers. The table came from immunoSEQ multiplex PCR; TCRdb's copy has only in-frame clones and leaves some out. The repertoire holds approximately 140,000 clones, with about 83% as singletons. The sample taken for sequencing was PBMCs. The source is a man aged 35-49 years in good health and CMV-seropositive.

The chain joins TRBV9 to TRBJ1-3, with TRBD1 matching 7 bases. Per the germline V gene, CDR1 is SGDLS and CDR2 is YYNGEE. After removal of 4 bases from V and 0 bases from J, the junction contained 10 bases not matched to a gene. The CDR3 has 17 residues. This chain's CDR3 is CASSPQGQPFSGNTIYF. CDR3 in DNA: TGTGCCAGCAGCCCCCAGGGACAGCCATTCTCTGGAAACACCATATATTTT.

This clone was observed a few times. The rearrangement joins TRBV28 to TRBJ2-6, with D tentatively TRBD2 (6 bases). The CDR3 is 15 residues long. The germline V gene encodes CDR1 MDHEN and CDR2 SYDVKM. Deletions cut 6 bases from V and 2 bases from J, with 11 bases between. CDR3 region: CASSWAGTGANVLTF. CDR3 bases: TGTGCCAGCAGCTGGGCGGGGACTGGGGCCAACGTCCTGACTTTC.

J is TRBJ1-1 and V is TRBV14; TRBD1 matches 7 bases. Germline V gene sequence: CDR1 SGHDN, CDR2 FVKESK. This CDR3 region has 14 residues. Germline trimming cut 4 bases from V and 10 bases from J; bases unmatched to any gene: 12. The CDR3 loop reads CASSRGETGRRAFF. The CDR3 bases are TGTGCCAGCAGCCGGGGCGAGACAGGGCGAAGAGCTTTCTTT.

CDR3 nucleotide sequence: TGTGCCAGCAAGCTCCCAAAACAGGCGGGGGGCTACACCTTC. Its protein is CASKLPKQAGGYTF. This chain links TRBV5-4 with TRBJ1-2; maybe TRBD1 (5 bases). The CDR3 has 14 amino acids. Trimming removed 6 bases at V and 8 bases at J, with 20 bases between. CDR1 is SGHNT, CDR2 YYREEE, per germline (reference sequence).

This clone was recorded only once. This chain joins TRBV4-2 and TRBJ2-7; TRBD2 matches 9 bases. The CDR3 has 18 residues. Germline lookup yields CDR1 LGHNA and CDR2 YNFKEQ. Trimming removed 0 bases from V and 4 bases from J; junction bases left unmatched: 13. Here the CDR3 DNA reads TGTGCCAGCAGCCAAGAGAGACTTGGGCTGCTAGCGGGGTACGAGCAGTACTTC. Residues: CASSQERLGLLAGYEQYF.

The rearrangement joins TRBV27 to TRBJ2-6; D gene uncertain. The CDR3 extends over 15 amino acids. Germline loops: CDR1 MNHEY, CDR2 SMNVEV (reference sequence). Trimming stripped 2 bases from V and 4 bases from J, with 9 bases between. The chain's CDR3 is CASSLGRYGANVLTF. CDR3 DNA sequence: TGTGCCAGCAGTTTAGGCAGGTACGGGGCCAACGTCCTGACTTTC.

The chain couples TRBV7-9 to TRBJ1-1; TRBD1 aligns across 7 bases. The CDR3 covers 17 residues. The germline V gene encodes CDR1 SEHNR and CDR2 FQNEAQ (reference sequence). The ends lost 7 bases at V and 3 bases at J; junction bases unmatched: 17. CDR3 region: CASTRGQQGRLDTEAFF. CDR3 DNA sequence: TGTGCCAGCACCAGAGGCCAACAGGGGCGCCTGGACACTGAAGCTTTCTTT.

The chain combines TRBV5-4 with TRBJ1-2; possibly TRBD1 for D (5 bases). CDR3 size: 14 residues. Trimming took 7 bases from V and 5 from J, leaving 18 bases between them. Germline CDR1 reads SGHNT; CDR2 reads YYREEE (reference sequence). CDR3 protein: CASSREGGDYGYTF. The CDR3 DNA is TGTGCCAGCTCCAGGGAAGGAGGGGATTATGGCTACACCTTC.

The chain combines TRBV11-3 with TRBJ2-1; 12 bases map to TRBD2. V dropped 5 bases and J dropped 9; count of bases not matched to a gene: 8. This CDR3 comprises 15 residues. Germline V gene sequence: CDR1 SGHNT, CDR2 YENEEA. The DNA of the CDR3 is TGTGCCAGCAGCCGACGACTAGCGGGAGCCGGTGAGCAGTTCTTC. It is translated as CASSRRLAGAGEQFF.